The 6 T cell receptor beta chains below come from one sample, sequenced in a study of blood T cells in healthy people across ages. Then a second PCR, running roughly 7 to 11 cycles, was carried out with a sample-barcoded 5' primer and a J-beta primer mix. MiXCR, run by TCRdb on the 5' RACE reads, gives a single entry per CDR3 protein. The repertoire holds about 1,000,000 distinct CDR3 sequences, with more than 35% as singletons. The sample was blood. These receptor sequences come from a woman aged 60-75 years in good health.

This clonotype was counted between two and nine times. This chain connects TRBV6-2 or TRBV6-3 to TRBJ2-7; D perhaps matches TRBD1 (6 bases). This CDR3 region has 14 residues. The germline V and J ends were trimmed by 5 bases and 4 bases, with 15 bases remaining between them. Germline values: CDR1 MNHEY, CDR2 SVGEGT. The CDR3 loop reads CASSPTGLFYEQYF. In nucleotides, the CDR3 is TGTGCCAGCAGTCCGACAGGTTTATTTTACGAGCAGTACTTC.

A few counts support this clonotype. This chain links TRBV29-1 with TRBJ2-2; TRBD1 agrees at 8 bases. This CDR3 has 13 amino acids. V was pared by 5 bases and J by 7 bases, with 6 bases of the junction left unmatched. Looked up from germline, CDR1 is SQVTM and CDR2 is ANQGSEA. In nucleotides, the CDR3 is TGCAGCGTTCTACAGGGGGTCGGCGGGGAGCTGTTTTTT. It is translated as CSVLQGVGGELFF.

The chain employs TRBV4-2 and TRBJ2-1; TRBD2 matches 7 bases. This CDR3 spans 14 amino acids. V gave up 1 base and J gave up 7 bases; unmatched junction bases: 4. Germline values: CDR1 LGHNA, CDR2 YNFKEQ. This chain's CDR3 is CASSQVGAGNEQFF. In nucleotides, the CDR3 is TGTGCCAGCAGCCAAGTGGGAGCGGGGAATGAGCAGTTCTTC.

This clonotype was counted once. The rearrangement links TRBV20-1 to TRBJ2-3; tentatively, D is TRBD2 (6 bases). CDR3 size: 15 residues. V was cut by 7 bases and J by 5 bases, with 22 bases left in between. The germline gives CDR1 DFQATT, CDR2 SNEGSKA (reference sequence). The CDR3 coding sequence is TGCAGTGTACTGGGACTGCCCGCCAAGCAAGATACGCAGTATTTT. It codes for CSVLGLPAKQDTQYF.

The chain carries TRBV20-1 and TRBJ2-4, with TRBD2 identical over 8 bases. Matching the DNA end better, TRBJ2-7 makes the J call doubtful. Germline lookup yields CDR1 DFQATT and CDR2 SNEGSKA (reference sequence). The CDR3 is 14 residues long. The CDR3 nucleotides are TGCAGTGCATCGATAGCGGGATTGGTATACGAGCAGTACTTC. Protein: CSASIAGLVYEQYF.

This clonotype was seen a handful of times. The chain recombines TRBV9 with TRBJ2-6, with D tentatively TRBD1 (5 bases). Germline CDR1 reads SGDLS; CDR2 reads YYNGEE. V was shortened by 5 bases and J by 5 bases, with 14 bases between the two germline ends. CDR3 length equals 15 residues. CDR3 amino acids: CASRADSPWANVLTF. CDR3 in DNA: TGTGCCAGCAGAGCCGACAGTCCCTGGGCCAACGTCCTGACTTTC. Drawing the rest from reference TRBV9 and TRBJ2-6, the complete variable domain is DSGVTQTPKHLITATGQRVTLRCSPRSGDLSVYWYQQSLDQGLQFLIQYYNGEERAKGNILERFSAQQFPDLHSELNLSSLELGDSALYFCASRADSPWANVLTFGAGSRLTVL.